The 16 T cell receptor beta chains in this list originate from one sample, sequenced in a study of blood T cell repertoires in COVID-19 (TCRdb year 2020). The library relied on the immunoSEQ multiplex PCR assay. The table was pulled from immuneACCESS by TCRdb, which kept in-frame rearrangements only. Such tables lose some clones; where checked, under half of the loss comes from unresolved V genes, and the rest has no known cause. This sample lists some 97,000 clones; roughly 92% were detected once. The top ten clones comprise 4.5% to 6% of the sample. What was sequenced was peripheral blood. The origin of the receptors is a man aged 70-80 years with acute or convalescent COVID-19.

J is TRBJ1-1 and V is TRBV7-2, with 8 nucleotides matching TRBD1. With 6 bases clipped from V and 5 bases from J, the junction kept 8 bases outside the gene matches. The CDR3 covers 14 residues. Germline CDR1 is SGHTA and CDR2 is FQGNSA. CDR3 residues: CASRRDRGETEAFF. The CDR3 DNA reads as TGTGCCAGCAGACGCGACAGGGGCGAGACTGAAGCTTTCTTT.

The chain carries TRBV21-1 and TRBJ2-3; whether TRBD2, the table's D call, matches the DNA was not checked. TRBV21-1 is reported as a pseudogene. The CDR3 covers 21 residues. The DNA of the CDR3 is TGTGCCAGCAGCAAATTCGGTAGGGTAGCGGGAGTTAAGGGGGGGGCAGATACGCAGTATTTT. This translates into CASSKFGRVAGVKGGADTQYF.

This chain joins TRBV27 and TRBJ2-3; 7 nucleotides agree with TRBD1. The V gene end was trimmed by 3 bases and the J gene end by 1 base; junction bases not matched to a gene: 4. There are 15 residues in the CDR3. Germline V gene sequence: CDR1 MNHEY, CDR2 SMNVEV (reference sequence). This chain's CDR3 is CASSFSGTGTDTQYF. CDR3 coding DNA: TGTGCCAGCAGTTTTTCGGGGACAGGCACAGATACGCAGTATTTT.

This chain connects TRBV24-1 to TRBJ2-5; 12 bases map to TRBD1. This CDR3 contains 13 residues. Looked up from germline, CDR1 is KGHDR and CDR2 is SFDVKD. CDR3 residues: CAVGQGAQETQYF. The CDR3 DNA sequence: TGTGCGGTGGGACAGGGGGCCCAAGAGACCCAGTACTTC.

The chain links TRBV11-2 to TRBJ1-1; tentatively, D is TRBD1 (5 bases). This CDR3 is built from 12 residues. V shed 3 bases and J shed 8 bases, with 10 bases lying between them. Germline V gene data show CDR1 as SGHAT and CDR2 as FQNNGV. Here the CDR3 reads CASSFRTTEAFF. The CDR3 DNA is TGTGCCAGCAGCTTTCGGACAACCGAAGCTTTCTTT.

As DNA, the CDR3 is TGTGCCAGCAGCACATGGAGGGCCCGGGTCTATGGCTACACCTTC. It specifies CASSTWRARVYGYTF. The rearrangement links TRBV5-6 to TRBJ1-2; D gene uncertain. V was trimmed by 4 bases and J by 4 bases, leaving 17 bases between them. Germline CDR1 is SGHDT and CDR2 is YYEEEE. CDR3 length: 15 residues.

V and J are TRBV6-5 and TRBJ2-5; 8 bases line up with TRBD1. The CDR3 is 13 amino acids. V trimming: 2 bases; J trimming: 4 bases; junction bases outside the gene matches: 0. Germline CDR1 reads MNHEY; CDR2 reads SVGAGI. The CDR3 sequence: CASSYDRGETQYF. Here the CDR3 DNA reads TGTGCCAGCAGTTACGACAGGGGAGAGACCCAGTACTTC.

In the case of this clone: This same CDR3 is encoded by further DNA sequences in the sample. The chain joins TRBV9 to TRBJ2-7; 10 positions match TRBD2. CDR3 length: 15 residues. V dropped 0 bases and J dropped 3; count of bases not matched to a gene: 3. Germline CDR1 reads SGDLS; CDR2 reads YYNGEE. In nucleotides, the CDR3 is TGTGCCAGCAGCGTAGGGACTAGCGGCTACTACGAGCAGTACTTC. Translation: CASSVGTSGYYEQYF. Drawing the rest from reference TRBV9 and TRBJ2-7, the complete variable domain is DSGVTQTPKHLITATGQRVTLRCSPRSGDLSVYWYQQSLDQGLQFLIQYYNGEERAKGNILERFSAQQFPDLHSELNLSSLELGDSALYFCASSVGTSGYYEQYFGPGTRLTVT.

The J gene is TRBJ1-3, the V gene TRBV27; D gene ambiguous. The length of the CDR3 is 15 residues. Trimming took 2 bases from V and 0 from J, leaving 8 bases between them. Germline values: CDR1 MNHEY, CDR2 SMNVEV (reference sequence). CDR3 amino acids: CASSLSYISGNTIYF. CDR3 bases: TGTGCCAGCAGTTTAAGTTACATCTCTGGAAACACCATATATTTT.

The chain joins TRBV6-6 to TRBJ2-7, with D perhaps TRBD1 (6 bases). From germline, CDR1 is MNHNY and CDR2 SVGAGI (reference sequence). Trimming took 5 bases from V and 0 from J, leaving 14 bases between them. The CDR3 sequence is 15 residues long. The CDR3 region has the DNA TGTGCCAGCAGTGACTGGGACATCCCCTCCTACGAGCAGTACTTC. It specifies CASSDWDIPSYEQYF.

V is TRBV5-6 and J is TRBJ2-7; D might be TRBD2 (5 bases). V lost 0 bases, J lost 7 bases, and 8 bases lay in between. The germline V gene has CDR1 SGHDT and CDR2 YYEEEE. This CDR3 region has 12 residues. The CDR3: CASSLVSGEQYF. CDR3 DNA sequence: TGTGCCAGCAGCTTGGTTTCGGGGGAGCAGTACTTC. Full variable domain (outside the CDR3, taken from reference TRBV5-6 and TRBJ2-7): DAGVTQSPTHLIKTRGQQVTLRCSPKSGHDTVSWYQQALGQGPQFIFQYYEEEERQRGNFPDRFSGHQFPNYSSELNVNALLLGDSALYLCASSLVSGEQYFGPGTRLTVT.

The CDR3 loop is CASSVRVGANVLTF. The CDR3 DNA follows: TGTGCCAGCAGCGTCAGGGTAGGGGCCAACGTCCTGACTTTC. The gene calls are TRBV9 and TRBJ2-6; the D gene is possibly TRBD1 (5 bases). Per germline, CDR1 SGDLS and CDR2 YYNGEE. Trimming stripped 2 bases from V and 4 bases from J, with 7 bases between. This CDR3 has 14 amino acids.

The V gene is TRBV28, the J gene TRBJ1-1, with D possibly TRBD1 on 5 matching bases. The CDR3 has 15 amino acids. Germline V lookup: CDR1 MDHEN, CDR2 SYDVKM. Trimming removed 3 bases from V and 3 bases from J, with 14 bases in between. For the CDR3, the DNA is TGTGCCAGCAGTTTTAGTTGGGGGGGGGACACTGAAGCTTTCTTT. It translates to CASSFSWGGDTEAFF.

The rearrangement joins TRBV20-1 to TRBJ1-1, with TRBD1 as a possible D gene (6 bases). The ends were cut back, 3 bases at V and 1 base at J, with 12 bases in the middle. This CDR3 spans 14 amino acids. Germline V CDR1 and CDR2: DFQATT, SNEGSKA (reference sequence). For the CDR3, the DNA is TGCAGTGCTAGTGGACAGCTAACGAACACTGAAGCTTTCTTT. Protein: CSASGQLTNTEAFF.

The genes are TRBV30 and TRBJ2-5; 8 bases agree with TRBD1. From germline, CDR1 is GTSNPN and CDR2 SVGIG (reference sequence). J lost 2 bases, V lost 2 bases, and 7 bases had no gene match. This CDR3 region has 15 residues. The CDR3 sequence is CAWSFRDRWQETQYF. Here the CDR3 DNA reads TGTGCCTGGAGTTTCCGGGACAGGTGGCAAGAGACCCAGTACTTC.

CDR3 coding DNA: TGCGCCAGCAGCCAAGATGAGGGGAACACTGAAGCTTTCTTT. Its protein is CASSQDEGNTEAFF. V is TRBV4-1 and J is TRBJ1-1; D unclear. Germline CDR1 and CDR2: MGHRA and YSYEKL. The CDR3 sequence is 14 residues long. V dropped 0 bases and J dropped 1 base, with 6 bases sitting between them.